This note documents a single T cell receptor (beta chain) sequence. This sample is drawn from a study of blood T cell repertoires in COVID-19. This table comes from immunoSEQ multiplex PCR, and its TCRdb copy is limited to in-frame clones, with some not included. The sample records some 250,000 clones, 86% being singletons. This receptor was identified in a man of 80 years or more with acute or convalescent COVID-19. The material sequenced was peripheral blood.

The CDR3 protein is CASSLSGRTEAFF. The DNA of the CDR3 is TGTGCCAGCAGCCTCAGCGGGAGGACTGAAGCTTTCTTT. This rearrangement joins TRBV7-9 to TRBJ1-1; D is unclear. CDR1 SEHNR and CDR2 FQNEAQ come from the germline V gene (reference sequence). The CDR3 sequence is 13 residues long. Trimming took 5 bases from V and 5 from J, leaving 12 bases between them. The full variable domain, rest sourced from reference TRBV7-9 and TRBJ1-1, is DTGVSQNPRHKITKRGQNVTFRCDPISEHNRLYWYRQTLGQGPEFLTYFQNEAQLEKSRLLSDRFSAERPKGSFSTLEIQRTEQGDSAMYLCASSLSGRTEAFFGQGTRLTVV.